Below, one T cell receptor (beta chain) is given with its context. The specificity of this receptor is unknown. Within one base of it there is no much larger clone, and no base qualities were kept. This record comes from a study of T cells after yellow fever vaccination (dated by TCRdb to the late 2010s). Background on the whole study: Libraries from fractions with low cell numbers were prepared with the SMART-Seq v4 Ultra Low Input RNA kit. Bulk TCR alpha and beta repertoires were sequenced longitudinally to track T-cell clones before and after primary and booster YFV17D yellow fever vaccination. Two healthy male donors made up the cohort, one aged 18 to 29 years and the other aged 30 to 40 years. Bulk PBMC replicates and cell subsets were isolated from blood drawn at multiple timepoints before and after both primary and secondary immunization. General conclusions and limits of the study: The secondary T-cell response was found to be weaker but faster than the primary response, with a peak reached on day 5 rather than on day 15. A small share of clonotypes occurred in both CD4 and CD8 compartments, likely arising from convergent recombination. Only a couple of donors were included in the study, so the extent to which the findings can be generalized is limited. Because abundant contaminating clonotypes from the bulk population could be contained in FACS-sorted repertoires, computational filtering was required. After the booster, most of the clones that had expanded following primary vaccination were detected again (approximately 96% of CD4 and around nine tenths of CD8), which suggests that memory was broadly maintained.

Read against the paper, the sample's treatment or condition label means: live attenuated yellow fever vaccine strain. At each blood-draw timepoint, two biological replicates of bulk PBMCs were obtained. A standard Ficoll-Paque protocol was used to isolate PBMCs from peripheral blood. RNA was extracted with TriZol from bulk PBMCs, CD4 and CD8 fractions, and dextramer-positive and dextramer-negative fractions. Sequenced on an Illumina NovaSeq 6000. TCR cDNA was synthesized by 5'RACE template switching, through which a universal primer site and unique molecular identifiers were introduced. Priming for cDNA synthesis came from both the TCR alpha and TCR beta constant segments. Library amplification used two PCR steps, and the second PCR step added sample barcodes and sequencing adapters. Sequencing of libraries was performed on Illumina HiSeq 2500 (2x100 bp) or NovaSeq (2x150 bp). On the authors' methods: Demultiplexing of reads and collapsing into UMI consensus sequences were performed with MIGEC, and V(D)J alignment was carried out with MiXCR. Using edgeR on replicate PBMC samples, clonotypes were called vaccine-responding if FDR was below 0.01 and the log2 fold change was above 5 up to day 15. Each bulk clonotype received a CD4 or CD8 identity based on whether the sequenced CD4 or CD8 repertoire contained that clonotype at higher abundance. The public reads were reprocessed in TCRdb via fastp at Q25 and MiXCR, keeping in-frame beta chains. A single entry per CDR3 protein holds the most common genes and DNA from its merged rows. The V and J calls shown here were made by TCRdb, not taken from the authors' results. A total of about 310,000 distinct CDR3 sequences appear in this sample, about 3.5% of them only once. The ten most abundant clones make up about a quarter of the sample.

CDR1 LGHDT and CDR2 YNNKEL are derived from the germline V gene (reference sequence). Spanning cysteine to phenylalanine, the CDR3 consists of 12 amino acids. Kept here is only the CDR3 DNA, which spans 36 bases and is read in frame from base 1. V is clipped by 4 bases and J by 12 bases, and the sequence between their germline boundaries is 13 bases long. The receptor chain draws on TRBV3-1 and TRBJ2-1, with the D call perhaps TRBD1 or TRBD2, each one matching 5 bases. This clonotype was obtained from a man aged 18 to 30 who received the YFV17D yellow fever vaccine. The specimen was PBMCs, collected on the day of the yellow fever booster vaccination. The nucleotide sequence reads as follows: TGTGCCAGCAGCCCAGAAGGGGACCGGCAGTTCTTC. It is translated as CASSPEGDRQFF.